These T cell receptor beta chains were read from a single sample in a study of cytomegalovirus exposure and HLA in healthy donors. The protocol was immunoSEQ multiplex PCR, while the TCRdb copy is restricted to in-frame clones and leaves out a portion. The table has about 98,000 clones, more than 70% seen once; the top ten hold roughly 9.8%. Sequencing input: PBMCs. The receptors were sampled from a man younger than 35 in good health and CMV-seropositive. CDR3s include the opening cysteine and the closing phenylalanine or tryptophan. The order of the fields is CDR3 protein, CDR3 DNA, clone size, V gene, D gene, J gene. The D gene is left open where the match is weak. Some rows mark clone size as missing; the rest say once, few, many or name a class of expanded clone.

CASSLSGQGVLSGNTIYF	TGCGCCAGCAGCTTGTCGGGACAGGGGGTTCTATCTGGAAACACCATATATTTT	.	TRBV5-1	TRBD1	TRBJ1-3
CASSQDRLSGGEETQYF	TGTGCCAGCAGCCAAGATAGGCTTAGCGGGGGGGAAGAGACCCAGTACTTC	few	TRBV4-2	TRBD2	TRBJ2-5
CASSAGGGSYEQYF	TGTGCCAGTAGTGCGGGCGGGGGCTCCTACGAGCAGTACTTC	.	TRBV19	TRBD2	TRBJ2-7
CASSGRPQETQYF	TGTGCCAGCAGCGGGAGGCCGCAAGAGACCCAGTACTTC	.	TRBV7-9	.	TRBJ2-5
CASTGQGTYNEQFF	TGTGCCAGCACGGGACAGGGGACCTACAATGAGCAGTTCTTC	few	TRBV6-1	TRBD1	TRBJ2-1
CASSLLAGLRTDTQYF	TGTGCCAGCAGCCTCCTGGCGGGGCTTCGCACAGATACGCAGTATTTT	.	TRBV27	.	TRBJ2-3
CASSLARDTYEQYF	TGTGCCAGCAGCTTAGCTCGGGATACCTACGAGCAGTACTTC	.	TRBV7-9	.	TRBJ2-7
CASSGRQADTEAFF	TGTGCCAGCAGTGGGCGACAGGCCGACACTGAAGCTTTCTTT	.	TRBV27	.	TRBJ1-1
CASSQGQGDEQYF	TGCGCCAGCAGCCAGGGACAGGGGGACGAGCAGTACTTC	.	TRBV4-1	TRBD1	TRBJ2-7
CASSEYGGLNQPQHF	TGCGCCAGCAGTGAGTACGGGGGACTCAATCAGCCCCAGCATTTT	few	TRBV10-2	.	TRBJ1-5
CASSLLAPADTQYF	TGTGCCAGCAGCCTATTAGCCCCGGCAGATACGCAGTATTTT	.	TRBV2	.	TRBJ2-3
CASSYQMSRGNTIYF	TGTGCCAGCAGTTATCAGATGAGCCGGGGTAACACCATATATTTT	few	TRBV6-5	.	TRBJ1-3
CASSDGTGGFSDTQYF	TGCGCCAGCAGCGACGGGACAGGGGGCTTTTCGGATACGCAGTATTTT	.	TRBV5-1	TRBD1	TRBJ2-3
CAWTTANTEAFF	TGTGCCTGGACGACAGCGAACACTGAAGCTTTCTTT	.	TRBV30	.	TRBJ1-1
CASRPLWATTDTQYF	TGTGCCAGCAGACCCCTCTGGGCCACCACAGATACGCAGTATTTT	.	TRBV6-1	.	TRBJ2-3
CASSSDRDRGRMGANVLTF	TGTGCCAGCAGCAGTGACCGGGACAGGGGGCGAATGGGGGCCAACGTCCTGACTTTC	.	TRBV7-8	TRBD1	TRBJ2-6
CASSYSRQGRETQYF	TGTGCCAGCAGTTACTCCAGACAGGGACGGGAGACCCAGTACTTC	.	TRBV6-6	TRBD1	TRBJ2-5
CASSFLQGGAFF	TGTGCCAGCAGTTTCCTCCAGGGGGGAGCTTTCTTT	few	TRBV28	TRBD1	TRBJ1-1
CATTPLGTGDYNEQFF	TGTGCCACTACCCCCCTCGGGACAGGTGATTACAATGAGCAGTTCTTC	few	TRBV12-1	.	TRBJ2-1
CASSHVSGGRTDTQYF	TGTGCCAGCAGCCACGTTAGCGGGGGGCGCACAGATACGCAGTATTTT	.	TRBV14	TRBD2	TRBJ2-3
CASSLRGGTDTQYF	TGCGCCAGCAGCTTGCGGGGAGGCACAGATACGCAGTATTTT	.	TRBV5-1	.	TRBJ2-3
CASSERGGPETQYF	TGCGCCAGCAGTGAAAGGGGGGGGCCAGAGACCCAGTACTTC	.	TRBV10-2	.	TRBJ2-5
CASKELAGNHEQYF	TGTGCCAGCAAAGAGCTAGCGGGGAACCACGAGCAGTACTTC	.	TRBV7-9	TRBD2	TRBJ2-7
CASSLSGGLAGGHNNEQFF	TGTGCCAGCAGCTTGAGCGGGGGACTAGCGGGGGGCCATAACAATGAGCAGTTCTTC	.	TRBV5-4	TRBD2	TRBJ2-1
CASSTTGVAKNIQYF	TGTGCCAGTAGTACTACAGGGGTAGCCAAAAACATTCAGTACTTC	once	TRBV19	TRBD1	TRBJ2-4
CASSMGGTGGYGYTF	TGTGCCAGTAGTATGGGCGGTACAGGTGGCTATGGCTACACCTTC	medium-sized	TRBV19	.	TRBJ1-2
CASRDRLNQPQHF	TGTGCCAGCAGAGACAGACTCAATCAGCCCCAGCATTTT	.	TRBV6-1	.	TRBJ1-5
CASSFDSYEQYF	TGTGCCAGCAGCTTCGACAGCTACGAGCAGTACTTC	.	TRBV7-9	.	TRBJ2-7
CASSLYPAGELFF	TGTGCCAGCAGCTTATATCCGGCCGGGGAGCTGTTTTTT	.	TRBV11-2	.	TRBJ2-2
CASSQDYRGYEQYF	TGTGCCAGCAGCCAAGATTACAGGGGGTACGAGCAGTACTTC	.	TRBV14	TRBD1	TRBJ2-7
CASSERTGGGAEAFF	TGTGCCAGCAGCGAACGTACAGGGGGAGGGGCTGAAGCTTTCTTT	.	TRBV7-9	TRBD1	TRBJ1-1
CASSPQGGGSKNIQYF	TGTGCCAGCAGCCCGCAGGGCGGGGGGTCCAAAAACATTCAGTACTTC	few	TRBV13	TRBD2	TRBJ2-4
CASSYSEGSGNTIYF	TGTGCCAGCAGTTACTCCGAGGGCTCTGGAAACACCATATATTTT	.	TRBV6-6	.	TRBJ1-3
CASSLVTGGKAEAFF	TGCGCCAGCAGCTTGGTAACAGGGGGCAAGGCTGAAGCTTTCTTT	.	TRBV5-1	TRBD1	TRBJ1-1
CASPGQNTGELFF	TGTGCCAGTCCGGGACAGAACACCGGGGAGCTGTTTTTT	.	TRBV7-9	.	TRBJ2-2